Shown below are 11 T cell receptor beta chains from a single sample sequenced in a study of blood T cell repertoires in COVID-19. Only in-frame clones appear in the TCRdb table, and some are missing; sequencing was by immunoSEQ multiplex PCR. Of a few hundred thousand clones in the sample, 75% to 85% were seen once. The sample taken for sequencing was peripheral blood. The receptors were gathered from a woman in her sixties or seventies with COVID-19, enrolled during active disease.

The chain links TRBV5-8 to TRBJ1-2; 8 bases are a match to TRBD1. V gave up 5 bases and J gave up 1 base; unmatched junction bases: 7. The CDR3 spans 15 residues. The germline gives CDR1 SGHTS, CDR2 YDEGEE. DNA for the CDR3: TGTGCCAGCAGAAGAAGGACAGGGTATAACTATGGCTACACCTTC. Amino acid sequence: CASRRRTGYNYGYTF.

The chain joins TRBV7-2 to TRBJ1-2; no clear D. Germline CDR1 is SGHTA and CDR2 is FQGNSA. V dropped 3 bases and J dropped 4 bases, with 6 bases sitting between them. The length of the CDR3 is 12 residues. CDR3 sequence: CASSFEAYGYTF. CDR3 nucleotides: TGTGCCAGCAGCTTCGAGGCCTATGGCTACACCTTC.

This chain links TRBV18 with TRBJ2-7; D unresolved. Per germline, CDR1 KGHSH and CDR2 LQKENI. The length of the CDR3 is 14 residues. Trimming stripped 2 bases from V and 2 bases from J, with 10 bases between. The CDR3 is CASSPDLTTYEQYF. The DNA for the CDR3 is TGTGCCAGCTCACCAGACTTAACCACCTACGAGCAGTACTTC.

The chain has TRBV5-1 and TRBJ2-5; 7 bases fit TRBD2. V shed 0 bases and J 3 bases; nucleotides not matched to a gene: 5. The V gene's germline CDR1 is SGHRS and CDR2 YFSETQ. The CDR3 loop spans 15 amino acids. Here the CDR3 DNA reads TGCGCCAGCAGCTTGGATGGGGGGGTAAAAGAGACCCAGTACTTC. Residues: CASSLDGGVKETQYF.

Regarding this clone: This sample also contains other DNA sequences that code for the same CDR3. The V gene is TRBV15, the J gene TRBJ1-5; possibly TRBD1 for D (5 bases). From germline, CDR1 is LNHNV and CDR2 YYDKDF (reference sequence). The CDR3 consists of 15 residues. The V gene lost 0 bases and the J gene lost 4 bases, with 10 bases spanning the gap. CDR3 coding DNA: TGTGCCACCAGCAGAGACGCCCGGGGGAATCAGCCCCAGCATTTT. This codes for CATSRDARGNQPQHF.

The CDR3 spells CASSYASGRRGNEQFF. CDR3 sequence (DNA): TGTGCCAGCAGCTACGCTAGCGGGAGAAGGGGAAATGAGCAGTTCTTC. The chain carries TRBV7-2 and TRBJ2-1; 10 bases fit TRBD2. Losses at the gene ends were 4 bases for V and 7 bases for J; bases not matched to a gene: 10. The CDR3 loop spans 16 amino acids. The germline V gene has CDR1 SGHTA and CDR2 FQGNSA.

Only one count was recorded for this clone. V and J are TRBV3-1 (or the pseudogene TRBV3-2) and TRBJ1-6, with D unclear. The CDR3 extends over 13 amino acids. The germline V gene has CDR1 LGHDT and CDR2 YNNKEL (reference sequence). V dropped 2 bases and J dropped 5 bases, with 4 bases sitting between them. DNA for the CDR3: TGTGCCAGCAGCCAAAGCAATAATTCACCCCTCCACTTT. Encoded protein: CASSQSNNSPLHF.

The V and J genes are TRBV27 and TRBJ1-1; 7 bases match TRBD1. This CDR3 spans 14 amino acids. Germline V lookup: CDR1 MNHEY, CDR2 SMNVEV (reference sequence). With 6 bases clipped from V and 5 bases from J, the junction kept 9 bases outside the gene matches. CDR3 bases: TGTGCCAGCAGCATTAGGGGGCAGGGAACTGAAGCTTTCTTT. Protein: CASSIRGQGTEAFF.

The chain employs TRBV7-8 and TRBJ2-7, with TRBD1 as a possible D gene (5 bases). This CDR3 comprises 15 residues. The V gene's germline CDR1 is SGHVS and CDR2 FQNEAQ. V lost 2 bases and J lost 3, with 14 bases in between. CDR3 sequence: CASSLMTDINYEQYF. The CDR3 DNA reads TGTGCCAGCAGCTTAATGACAGATATCAACTACGAGCAGTACTTC.

The gene calls are TRBV12-5 and TRBJ2-5; a possible D gene is TRBD1 (6 bases). Trimming took 6 bases from V and 2 from J, leaving 10 bases between them. The CDR3 runs 13 residues. Germline V gene sequence: CDR1 LGHNT, CDR2 FRNRAP. The CDR3 nucleotides are TGTGCTAGTGGGGACAGCGTGCAAGAGACCCAGTACTTC. Protein product: CASGDSVQETQYF.

The chain employs TRBV18 and TRBJ1-1, with D unclear. Germline assignment: CDR1 KGHSH and CDR2 LQKENI. The CDR3 loop spans 14 amino acids. V was cut by 8 bases and J by 5 bases, with 18 bases left in between. CDR3 residues: CASGSTKGGTEAFF. The CDR3, as DNA: TGTGCCAGCGGCTCAACAAAGGGAGGTACTGAAGCTTTCTTT.